The clone carrying this T cell receptor (beta chain) was recorded many times. The CDR3 loop spans 15 amino acids. The germline V gene has CDR1 MNHEY and CDR2 SMNVEV (reference sequence). The V end was cut by 6 bases, the J end by 0 bases, with 15 bases between. A library of TCRbeta sequences, prepared with unique molecular identifiers, was generated. TCRdb re-called the PCR reads with MiXCR, one entry per CDR3 protein. The top ten hold 3% to 4.5% of the sample, which has around 400,000 distinct CDR3 sequences, roughly 22% seen once. This sample is part of a study of T-cell reconstitution after alpha-beta-depleted transplantation in children.

The sample here was PBMCs from the stem cell graft donor, taken from the stem cell graft. V gene TRBV27 combines with J gene TRBJ2-7; TRBD1 or TRBD2 may be the D gene (5 bases each). This clonotype originated in a human donor who donated a stem cell graft to a child with acute myeloid leukemia. In nucleotides, the CDR3 is TGTGCCAGCAGACCCGAGGGGTTCAGCTCCTACGAGCAGTACTTC. Residues: CASRPEGFSSYEQYF.